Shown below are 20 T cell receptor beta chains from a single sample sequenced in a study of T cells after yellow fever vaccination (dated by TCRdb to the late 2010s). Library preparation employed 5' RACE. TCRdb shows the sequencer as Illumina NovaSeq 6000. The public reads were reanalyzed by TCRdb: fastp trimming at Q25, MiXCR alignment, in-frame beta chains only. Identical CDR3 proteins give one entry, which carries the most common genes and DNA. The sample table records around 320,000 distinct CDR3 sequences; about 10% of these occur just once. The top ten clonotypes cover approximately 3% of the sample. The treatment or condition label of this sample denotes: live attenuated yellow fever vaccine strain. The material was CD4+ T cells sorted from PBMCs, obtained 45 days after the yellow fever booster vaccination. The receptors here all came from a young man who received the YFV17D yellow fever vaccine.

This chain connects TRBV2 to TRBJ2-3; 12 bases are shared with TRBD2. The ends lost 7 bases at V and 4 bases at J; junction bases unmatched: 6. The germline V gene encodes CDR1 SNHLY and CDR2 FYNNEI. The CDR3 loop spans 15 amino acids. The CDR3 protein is CASTRLAGGPDTQYF. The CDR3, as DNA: TGTGCCAGCACCAGGCTAGCGGGGGGGCCAGATACGCAGTATTTT.

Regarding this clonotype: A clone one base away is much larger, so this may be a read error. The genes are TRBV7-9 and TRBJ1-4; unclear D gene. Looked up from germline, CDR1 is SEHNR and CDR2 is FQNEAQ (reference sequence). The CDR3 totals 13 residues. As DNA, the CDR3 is TGTGCCAGAAGCTTAGCGGTGGGGGAAAAACTGTTTTTT. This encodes CARSLAVGEKLFF.

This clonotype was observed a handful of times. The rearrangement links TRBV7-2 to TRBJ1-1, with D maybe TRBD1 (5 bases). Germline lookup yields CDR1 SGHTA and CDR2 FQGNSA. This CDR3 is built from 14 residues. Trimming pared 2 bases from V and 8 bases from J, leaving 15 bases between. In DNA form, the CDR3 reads TGTGCCAGCAGCTTACAGGGCCATATTCGCGAAGCTTTCTTT. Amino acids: CASSLQGHIREAFF. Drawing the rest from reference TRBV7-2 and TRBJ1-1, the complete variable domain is GAGVSQSPSNKVTEKGKDVELRCDPISGHTALYWYRQSLGQGLEFLIYFQGNSAPDKSGLPSDRFSAERTGGSVSTLTIQRTQQEDSAVYLCASSLQGHIREAFFGQGTRLTVV.

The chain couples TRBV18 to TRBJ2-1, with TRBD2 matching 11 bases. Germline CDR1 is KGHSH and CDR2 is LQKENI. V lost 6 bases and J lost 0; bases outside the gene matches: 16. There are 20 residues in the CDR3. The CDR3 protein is CASSPGTSGTSISSYNEQFF. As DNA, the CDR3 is TGTGCCAGCTCGCCGGGGACTAGCGGTACTTCCATAAGCTCCTACAATGAGCAGTTCTTC.

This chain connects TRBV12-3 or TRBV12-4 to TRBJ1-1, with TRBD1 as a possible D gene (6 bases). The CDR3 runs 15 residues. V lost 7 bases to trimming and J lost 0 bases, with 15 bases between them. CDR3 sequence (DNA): TGTGCCAGCAACTTTGGACAGCTGTTGAACACTGAAGCTTTCTTT. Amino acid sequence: CASNFGQLLNTEAFF.

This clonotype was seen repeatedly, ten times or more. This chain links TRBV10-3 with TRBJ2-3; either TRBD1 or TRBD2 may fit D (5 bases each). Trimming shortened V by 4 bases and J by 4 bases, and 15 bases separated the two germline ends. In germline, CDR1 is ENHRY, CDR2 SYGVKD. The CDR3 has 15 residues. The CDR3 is CAISVVGPRADTQYF. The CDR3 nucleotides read TGTGCCATCAGTGTAGTGGGACCGAGGGCAGATACGCAGTATTTT.

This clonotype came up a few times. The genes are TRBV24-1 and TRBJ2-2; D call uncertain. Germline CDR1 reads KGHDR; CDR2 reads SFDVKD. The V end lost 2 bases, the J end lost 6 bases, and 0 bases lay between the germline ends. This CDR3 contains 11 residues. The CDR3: CATSDSGELFF. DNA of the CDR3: TGTGCCACCAGTGATTCCGGGGAGCTGTTTTTT.

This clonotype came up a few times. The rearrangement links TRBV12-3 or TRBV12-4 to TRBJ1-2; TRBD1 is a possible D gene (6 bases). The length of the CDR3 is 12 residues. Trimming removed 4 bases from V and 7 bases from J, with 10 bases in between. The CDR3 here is CASSYRVRGYTF. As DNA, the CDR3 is TGTGCCAGCAGTTACAGGGTTCGTGGCTACACCTTC.

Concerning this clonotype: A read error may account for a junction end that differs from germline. The CDR3 sequence: CASSLGQGVWETQYF. For the CDR3, the DNA is TGTGCCAGCAGTTTAGGACAGGGGGTATGGGAGACCCAGTACTTC. J is TRBJ2-5 and V is TRBV7-2, with 10 positions matching TRBD1. Germline loops: CDR1 SGHTA, CDR2 FQGNSA. This CDR3 is built from 15 residues.

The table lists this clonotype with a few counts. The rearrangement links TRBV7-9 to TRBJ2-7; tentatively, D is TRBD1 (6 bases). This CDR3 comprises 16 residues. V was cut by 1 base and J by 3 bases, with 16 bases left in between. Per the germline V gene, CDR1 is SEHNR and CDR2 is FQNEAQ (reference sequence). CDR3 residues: CASSLGPGTRSYEQYF. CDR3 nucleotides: TGTGCCAGCAGCTTAGGTCCCGGGACACGGAGCTACGAGCAGTACTTC. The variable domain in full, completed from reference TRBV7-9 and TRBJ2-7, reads DTGVSQNPRHKITKRGQNVTFRCDPISEHNRLYWYRQTLGQGPEFLTYFQNEAQLEKSRLLSDRFSAERPKGSFSTLEIQRTEQGDSAMYLCASSLGPGTRSYEQYFGPGTRLTVT.

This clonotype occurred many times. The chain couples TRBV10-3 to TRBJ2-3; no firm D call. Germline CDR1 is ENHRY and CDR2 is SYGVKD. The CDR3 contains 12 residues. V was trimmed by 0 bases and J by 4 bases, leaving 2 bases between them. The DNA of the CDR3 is TGTGCCATCAGTGAGTCGGCAGATACGCAGTATTTT. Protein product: CAISESADTQYF.

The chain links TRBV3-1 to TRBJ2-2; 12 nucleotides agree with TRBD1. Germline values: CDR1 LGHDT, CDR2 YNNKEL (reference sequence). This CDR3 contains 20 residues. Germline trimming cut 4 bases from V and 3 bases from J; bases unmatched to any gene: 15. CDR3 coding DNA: TGTGCCAGCAGCCCTGTGCTCGGGGGGGACAGGGGGCAGTACACCGGGGAGCTGTTTTTT. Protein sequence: CASSPVLGGDRGQYTGELFF.

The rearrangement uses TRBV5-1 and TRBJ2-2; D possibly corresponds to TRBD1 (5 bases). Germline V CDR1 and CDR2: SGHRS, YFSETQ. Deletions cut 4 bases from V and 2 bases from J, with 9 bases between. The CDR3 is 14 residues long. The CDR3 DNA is TGCGCCAGCAGCCCCGGACACAACACCGGGGAGCTGTTTTTT. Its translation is CASSPGHNTGELFF. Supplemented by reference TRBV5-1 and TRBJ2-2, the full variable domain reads KAGVTQTPRYLIKTRGQQVTLSCSPISGHRSVSWYQQTPGQGLQFLFEYFSETQRNKGNFPGRFSGRQFSNSRSEMNVSTLELGDSALYLCASSPGHNTGELFFGEGSRLTVL.

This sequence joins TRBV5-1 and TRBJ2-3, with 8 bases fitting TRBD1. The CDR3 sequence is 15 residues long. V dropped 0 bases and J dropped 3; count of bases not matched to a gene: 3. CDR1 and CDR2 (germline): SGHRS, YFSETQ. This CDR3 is CASSLGQGWTDTQYF. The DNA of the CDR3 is TGCGCCAGCAGCTTGGGACAGGGGTGGACAGATACGCAGTATTTT.

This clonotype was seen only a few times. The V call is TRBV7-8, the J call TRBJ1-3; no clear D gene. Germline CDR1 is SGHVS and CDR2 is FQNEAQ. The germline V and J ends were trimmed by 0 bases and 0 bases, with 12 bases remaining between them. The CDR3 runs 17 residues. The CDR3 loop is CASSLAMVFSSGNTIYF. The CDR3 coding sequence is TGTGCCAGCAGCTTAGCGATGGTTTTTAGCTCTGGAAACACCATATATTTT.

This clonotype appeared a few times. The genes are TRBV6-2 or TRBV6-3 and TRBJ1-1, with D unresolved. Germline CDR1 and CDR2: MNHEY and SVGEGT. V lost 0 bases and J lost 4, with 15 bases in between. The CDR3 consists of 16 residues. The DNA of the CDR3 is TGTGCCAGCAGTTACTCGAGGCACGGCGAGAGCACTGAAGCTTTCTTT. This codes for CASSYSRHGESTEAFF.

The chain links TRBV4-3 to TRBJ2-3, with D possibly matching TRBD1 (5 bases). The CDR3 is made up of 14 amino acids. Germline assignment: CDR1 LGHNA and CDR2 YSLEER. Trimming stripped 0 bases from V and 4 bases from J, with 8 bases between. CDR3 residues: CASSQDSRADTQYF. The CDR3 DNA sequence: TGCGCCAGCAGCCAAGATTCCAGGGCAGATACGCAGTATTTT.

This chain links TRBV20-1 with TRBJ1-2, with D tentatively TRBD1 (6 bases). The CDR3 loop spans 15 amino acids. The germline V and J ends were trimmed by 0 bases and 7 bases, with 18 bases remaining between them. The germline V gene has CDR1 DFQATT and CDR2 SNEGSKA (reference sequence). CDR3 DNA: TGCAGTGCTAGAGATGTCGGCAGGGGTGGACGTGGCTACACCTTC. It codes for CSARDVGRGGRGYTF.

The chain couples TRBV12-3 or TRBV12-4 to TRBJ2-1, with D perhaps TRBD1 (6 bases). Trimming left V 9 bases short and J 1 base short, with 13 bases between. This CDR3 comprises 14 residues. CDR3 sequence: CASQGPMSYNEQFF. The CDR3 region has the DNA TGTGCCAGTCAGGGGCCCATGTCCTACAATGAGCAGTTCTTC.

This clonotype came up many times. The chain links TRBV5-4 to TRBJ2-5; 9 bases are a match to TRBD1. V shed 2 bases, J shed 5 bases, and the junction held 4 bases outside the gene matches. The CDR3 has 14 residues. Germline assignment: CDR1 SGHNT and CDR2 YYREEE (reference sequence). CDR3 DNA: TGTGCCAGCAGCTTACAGGGGGCGCTGGAGACCCAGTACTTC. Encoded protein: CASSLQGALETQYF.